This T cell receptor beta chain is drawn from a study of CD8+ T cells in alopecia areata. The wider study: Treatment comprised oral tofacitinib, 5 to 10 mg twice daily, in treated patients. Tofacitinib dosing lasted 6 to 18 months, which was then followed by 6 months off drug. Study results and caveats: Tofacitinib produced a significant decrease in scalp clonality and in expanded CD8+ clones among the top 100. Whereas mice showed it more clearly, TCR sharing across patients was murkier, possibly because of HLA.

RNA extraction was followed by reverse transcription into cDNA, which acted as the sequencing template. Sequencing used immunoSEQ multiplex PCR; TCRdb keeps in-frame clones, though not all of them. The sample shows some 180,000 clones, roughly 50% of them seen only once. Regarding this clone: Its target is unknown.

Treatment: oral pan-JAK inhibitor, 5-10 mg twice daily. There are 15 residues in the CDR3. Germline CDR1 PRHDT, CDR2 FYEKMQ (reference sequence). V trimming: 5 bases; J trimming: 7 bases; junction bases outside the gene matches: 9. Sequencing was performed on CD8+ T cells sorted from blood, taken at week 24, from a patient treated with tofacitinib. The chain uses TRBV13 and TRBJ2-7; TRBD1 agrees at 12 bases. The sequence came from a human donor with alopecia areata. CDR3: CASSDRDRGQVEQYF. In nucleotides, the CDR3 is TGTGCCAGCAGCGACCGGGACAGGGGGCAGGTTGAGCAGTACTTC. The variable domain in full, completed from reference TRBV13 and TRBJ2-7, reads AAGVIQSPRHLIKEKRETATLKCYPIPRHDTVYWYQQGPGQDPQFLISFYEKMQSDKGSIPDRFSAQQFSDYHSELNMSSLELGDSALYFCASSDRDRGQVEQYFGPGTRLTVT.